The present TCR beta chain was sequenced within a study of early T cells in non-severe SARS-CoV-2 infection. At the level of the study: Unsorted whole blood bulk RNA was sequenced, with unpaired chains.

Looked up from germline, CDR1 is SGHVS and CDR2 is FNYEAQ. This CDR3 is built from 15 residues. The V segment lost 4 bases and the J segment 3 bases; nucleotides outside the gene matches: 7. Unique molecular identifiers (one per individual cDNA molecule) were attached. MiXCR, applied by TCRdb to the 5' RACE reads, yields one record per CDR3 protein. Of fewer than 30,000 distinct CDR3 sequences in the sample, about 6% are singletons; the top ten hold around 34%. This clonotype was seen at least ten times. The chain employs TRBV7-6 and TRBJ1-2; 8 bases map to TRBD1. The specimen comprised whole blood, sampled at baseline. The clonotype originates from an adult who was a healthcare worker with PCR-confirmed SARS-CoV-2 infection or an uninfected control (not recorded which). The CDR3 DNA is TGTGCCAGCAGCTCTACCTACAGGGGGGACTATGGCTACACCTTC. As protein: CASSSTYRGDYGYTF. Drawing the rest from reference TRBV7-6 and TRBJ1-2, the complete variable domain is GAGVSQSPRYKVTKRGQDVALRCDPISGHVSLYWYRQALGQGPEFLTYFNYEAQQDKSGLPNDRFSAERPEGSISTLTIQRTEQRDSAMYRCASSSTYRGDYGYTFGSGTRLTVV.